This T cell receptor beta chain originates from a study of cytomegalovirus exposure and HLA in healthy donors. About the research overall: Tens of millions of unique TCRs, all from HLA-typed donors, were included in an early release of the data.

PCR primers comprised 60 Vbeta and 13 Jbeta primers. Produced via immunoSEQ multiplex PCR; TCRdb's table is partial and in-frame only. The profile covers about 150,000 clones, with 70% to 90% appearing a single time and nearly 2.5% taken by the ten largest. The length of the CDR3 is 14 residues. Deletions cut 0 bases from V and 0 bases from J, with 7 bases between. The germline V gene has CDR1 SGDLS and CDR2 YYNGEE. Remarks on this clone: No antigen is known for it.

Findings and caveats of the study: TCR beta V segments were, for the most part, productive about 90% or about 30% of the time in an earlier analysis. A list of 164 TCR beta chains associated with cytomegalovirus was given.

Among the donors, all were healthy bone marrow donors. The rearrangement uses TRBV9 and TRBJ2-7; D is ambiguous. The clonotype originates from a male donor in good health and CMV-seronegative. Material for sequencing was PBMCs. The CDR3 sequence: CASSVGPSSYEQYF. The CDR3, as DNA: TGTGCCAGCAGCGTAGGCCCCAGCTCCTACGAGCAGTACTTC.